The clone carrying this T cell receptor beta chain was recorded only once. Time point of the sample: blood 2 weeks post-SBRT. Treatment indicated: 15 Gy SBRT to primary tumor, nephrectomy 4 weeks later. Serial blood draws occurred at baseline and 2 and 4 weeks post-SBRT. Clear cell pathology was present in this patient's renal cell carcinoma. The data were obtained in a study of radiation and T cells in renal cell carcinoma. The wider study: Nephrectomy followed 15 Gy stereotactic body radiation by 4 weeks.

Only in-frame clones appear in the TCRdb table, and some are missing; sequencing was by immunoSEQ multiplex PCR. The sample contains tens of thousands of clones, about 80% of which appear only once. Trimming cost V 5 bases and J 3 bases; bases outside gene matches: 12. The CDR3 has 17 residues. Germline CDR1 is SGHRS and CDR2 is YFSETQ. Sequenced here: blood, sampled from a patient whose treatment included radiotherapy and nephrectomy. The sequence was collected from a man in his sixties with renal cell carcinoma. The chain combines TRBV5-1 with TRBJ2-5; 11 bases are a match to TRBD2. CDR3 coding DNA: TGCGCCAGCAGACCGACCCACGGGACTAGCGGAGAAGAGACCCAGTACTTC. Its translation is CASRPTHGTSGEETQYF.